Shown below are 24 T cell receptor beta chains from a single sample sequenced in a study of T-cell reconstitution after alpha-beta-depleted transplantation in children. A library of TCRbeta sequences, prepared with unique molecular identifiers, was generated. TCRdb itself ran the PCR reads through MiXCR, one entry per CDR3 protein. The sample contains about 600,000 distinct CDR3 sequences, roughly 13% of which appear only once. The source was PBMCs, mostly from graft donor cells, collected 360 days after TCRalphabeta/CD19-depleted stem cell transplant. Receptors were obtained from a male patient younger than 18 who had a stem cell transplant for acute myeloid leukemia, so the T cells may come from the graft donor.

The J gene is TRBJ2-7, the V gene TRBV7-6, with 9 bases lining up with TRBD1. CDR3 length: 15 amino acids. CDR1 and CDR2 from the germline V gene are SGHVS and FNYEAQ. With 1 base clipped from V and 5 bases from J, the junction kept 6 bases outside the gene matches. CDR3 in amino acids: CASSLGQGVSDEQYF. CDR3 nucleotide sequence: TGTGCCAGCAGCTTAGGACAGGGGGTTAGCGACGAGCAGTACTTC.

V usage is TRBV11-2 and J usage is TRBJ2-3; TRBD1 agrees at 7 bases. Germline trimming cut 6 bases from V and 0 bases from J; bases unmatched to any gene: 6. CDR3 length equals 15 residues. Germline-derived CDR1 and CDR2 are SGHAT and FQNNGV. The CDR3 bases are TGTGCCAGCAGACAGATGACAGGGAGCACAGATACGCAGTATTTT. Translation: CASRQMTGSTDTQYF.

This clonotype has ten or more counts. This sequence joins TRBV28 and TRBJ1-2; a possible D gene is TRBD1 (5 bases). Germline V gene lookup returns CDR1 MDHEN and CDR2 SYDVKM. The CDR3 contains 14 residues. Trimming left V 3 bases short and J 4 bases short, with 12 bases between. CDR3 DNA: TGTGCCAGCAGTTTGTGGACAAGACTCTATGGCTACACCTTC. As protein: CASSLWTRLYGYTF.

The CDR3, as DNA: TGTGCCAGTACCGGTGGGGGGAGAGTCGGGAATGAGCAGTTCTTC. Protein: CASTGGGRVGNEQFF. This chain uses TRBV19 with TRBJ2-1; tentative D call: TRBD2 (6 bases). Germline-derived CDR1 and CDR2 are LNHDA and SQIVND (reference sequence). Trimming stripped 7 bases from V and 7 bases from J, with 20 bases between. The CDR3 covers 15 residues.

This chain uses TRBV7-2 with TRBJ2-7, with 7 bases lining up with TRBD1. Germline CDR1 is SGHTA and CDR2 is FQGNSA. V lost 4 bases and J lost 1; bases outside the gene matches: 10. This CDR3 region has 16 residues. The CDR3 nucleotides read TGTGCCAGCAGCTCCAGAACAGGGGTGGGGTCCTACGAGCAGTACTTC. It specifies CASSSRTGVGSYEQYF.

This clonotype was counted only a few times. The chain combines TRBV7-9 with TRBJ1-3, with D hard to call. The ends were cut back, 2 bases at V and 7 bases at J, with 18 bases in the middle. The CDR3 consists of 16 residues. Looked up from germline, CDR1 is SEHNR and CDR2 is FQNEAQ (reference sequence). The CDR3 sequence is CASSLYRKELGNTIYF. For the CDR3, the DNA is TGTGCCAGCAGCTTATATAGAAAGGAACTGGGGAACACCATATATTTT.

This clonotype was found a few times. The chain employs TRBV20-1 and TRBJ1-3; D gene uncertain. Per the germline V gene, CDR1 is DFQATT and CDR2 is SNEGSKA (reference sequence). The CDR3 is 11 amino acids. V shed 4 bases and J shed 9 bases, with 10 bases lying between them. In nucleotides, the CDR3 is TGCAGTGCTACCCCCGGCGGCACCATATATTTT. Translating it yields CSATPGGTIYF.

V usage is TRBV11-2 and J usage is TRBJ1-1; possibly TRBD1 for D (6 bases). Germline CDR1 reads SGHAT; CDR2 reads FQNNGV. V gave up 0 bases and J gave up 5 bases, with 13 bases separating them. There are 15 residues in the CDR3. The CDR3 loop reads CASSLERQVGTEAFF. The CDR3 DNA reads TGTGCCAGCAGCTTAGAGAGACAGGTGGGGACTGAAGCTTTCTTT.

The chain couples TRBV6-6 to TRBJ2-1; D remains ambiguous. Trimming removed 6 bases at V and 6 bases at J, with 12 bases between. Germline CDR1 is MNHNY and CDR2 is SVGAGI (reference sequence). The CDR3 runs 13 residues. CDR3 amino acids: CASSPRWSNEQFF. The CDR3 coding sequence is TGTGCCAGCAGCCCTAGGTGGAGCAATGAGCAGTTCTTC.

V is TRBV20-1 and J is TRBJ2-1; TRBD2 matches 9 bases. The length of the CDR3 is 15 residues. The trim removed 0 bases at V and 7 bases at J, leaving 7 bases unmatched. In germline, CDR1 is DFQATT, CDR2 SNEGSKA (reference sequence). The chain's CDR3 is CSARDWGGLANEQFF. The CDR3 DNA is TGCAGTGCTAGAGATTGGGGAGGACTAGCGAATGAGCAGTTCTTC.

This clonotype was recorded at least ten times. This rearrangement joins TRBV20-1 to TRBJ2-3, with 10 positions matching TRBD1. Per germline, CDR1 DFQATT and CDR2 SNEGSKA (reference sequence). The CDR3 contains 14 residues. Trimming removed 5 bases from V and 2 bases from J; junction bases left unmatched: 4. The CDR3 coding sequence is TGCAGTGCTCAGGACAGGGGGGACACAGATACGCAGTATTTT. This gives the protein CSAQDRGDTDTQYF.

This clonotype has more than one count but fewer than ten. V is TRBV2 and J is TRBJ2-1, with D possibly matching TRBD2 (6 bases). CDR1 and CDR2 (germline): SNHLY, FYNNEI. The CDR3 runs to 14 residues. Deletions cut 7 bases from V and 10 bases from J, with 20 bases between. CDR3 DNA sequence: TGTGCCAGCACCGGAGGGGCCCCTCTTCCGGAGCAGTTCTTC. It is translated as CASTGGAPLPEQFF.

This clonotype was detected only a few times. CDR3 residues: CASSQDLAGVGEQFF. The CDR3 coding sequence is TGTGCCAGCAGCCAAGATCTAGCGGGAGTCGGTGAGCAGTTCTTC. This sequence joins TRBV3-1 and TRBJ2-1, with 10 bases lining up with TRBD2. V shed 0 bases, J shed 9 bases, and the junction held 5 bases outside the gene matches. Germline lookup yields CDR1 LGHDT and CDR2 YNNKEL (reference sequence). The CDR3 spans 15 residues.

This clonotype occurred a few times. CDR3 sequence: CAWSGLVNTEAFF. DNA for the CDR3: TGTGCCTGGAGTGGGTTGGTGAACACTGAAGCTTTCTTT. The rearrangement links TRBV30 to TRBJ1-1; the D is unclear. This CDR3 spans 13 amino acids. Germline V CDR1 and CDR2: GTSNPN, SVGIG (reference sequence). V was cut by 1 base and J by 0 bases, with 6 bases left in between. The full variable domain, in which reference TRBV30 and TRBJ1-1 provide the parts outside the CDR3, is SQTIHQWPATLVQPVGSPLSLECTVEGTSNPNLYWYRQAAGRGLQLLFYSVGIGQISSEVPQNLSASRPQDRQFILSSKKLLLSDSGFYLCAWSGLVNTEAFFGQGTRLTVV.

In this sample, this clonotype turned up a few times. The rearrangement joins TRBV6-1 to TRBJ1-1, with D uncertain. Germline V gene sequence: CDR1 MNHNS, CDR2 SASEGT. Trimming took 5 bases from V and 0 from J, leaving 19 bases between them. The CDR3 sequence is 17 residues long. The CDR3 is CASSRRNGVLMNTEAFF. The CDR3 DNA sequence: TGTGCCAGCAGTCGACGAAACGGGGTCCTTATGAACACTGAAGCTTTCTTT.

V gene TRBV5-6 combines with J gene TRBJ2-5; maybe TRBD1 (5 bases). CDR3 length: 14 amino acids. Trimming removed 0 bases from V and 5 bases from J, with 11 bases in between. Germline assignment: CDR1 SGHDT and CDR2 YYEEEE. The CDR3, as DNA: TGTGCCAGCAGCTTGGCAGGGTACGTGGAGACCCAGTACTTC. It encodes CASSLAGYVETQYF.

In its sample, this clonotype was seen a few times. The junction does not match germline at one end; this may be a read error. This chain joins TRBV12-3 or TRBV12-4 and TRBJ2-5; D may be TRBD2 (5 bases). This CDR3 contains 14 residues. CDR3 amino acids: CASSFEGYHETQYF. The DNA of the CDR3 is TGTGCCAGCAGTTTTGAGGGTTACCATGAGACCCAGTACTTC.

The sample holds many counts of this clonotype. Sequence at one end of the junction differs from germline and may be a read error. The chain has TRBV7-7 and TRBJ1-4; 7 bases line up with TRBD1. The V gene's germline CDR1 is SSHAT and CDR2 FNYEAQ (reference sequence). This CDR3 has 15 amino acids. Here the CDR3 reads CASSLRGPPGEKLFF. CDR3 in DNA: TGTGCTAGCAGCTTAAGGGGGCCTCCGGGTGAAAAACTGTTTTTT.

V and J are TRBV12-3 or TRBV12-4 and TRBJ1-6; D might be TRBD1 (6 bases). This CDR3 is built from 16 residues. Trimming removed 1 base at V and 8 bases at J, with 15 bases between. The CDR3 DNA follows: TGTGCCAGCAGTTTAGGGCAGGGGAGCCTCCATTCACCCCTCCACTTT. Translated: CASSLGQGSLHSPLHF.

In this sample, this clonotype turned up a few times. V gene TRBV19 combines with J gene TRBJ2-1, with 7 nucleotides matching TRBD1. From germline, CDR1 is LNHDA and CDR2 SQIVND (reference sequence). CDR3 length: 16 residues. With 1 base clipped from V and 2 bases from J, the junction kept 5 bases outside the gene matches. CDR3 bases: TGTGCCAGTAGTATAGGCCGGGACAGTCCCTACAATGAGCAGTTCTTC. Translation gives CASSIGRDSPYNEQFF. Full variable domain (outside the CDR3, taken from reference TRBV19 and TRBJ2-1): DGGITQSPKYLFRKEGQNVTLSCEQNLNHDAMYWYRQDPGQGLRLIYYSQIVNDFQKGDIAEGYSVSREKKESFPLTVTSAQKNPTAFYLCASSIGRDSPYNEQFFGPGTRLTVL.

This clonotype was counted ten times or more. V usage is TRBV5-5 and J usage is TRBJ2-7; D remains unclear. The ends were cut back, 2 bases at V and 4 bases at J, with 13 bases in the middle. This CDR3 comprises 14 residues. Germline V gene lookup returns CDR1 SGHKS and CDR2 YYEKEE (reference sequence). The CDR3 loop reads CASSFRIPFYEQYF. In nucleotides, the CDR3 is TGTGCCAGCAGCTTCAGGATCCCCTTTTACGAGCAGTACTTC.

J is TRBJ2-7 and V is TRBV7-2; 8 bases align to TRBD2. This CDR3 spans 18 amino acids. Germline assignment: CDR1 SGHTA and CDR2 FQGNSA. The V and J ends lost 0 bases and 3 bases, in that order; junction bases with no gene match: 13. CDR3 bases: TGTGCCAGCAGCTTAGCGTTCGGCCTACTAGCGGCGCGCTACGAGCAGTACTTC. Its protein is CASSLAFGLLAARYEQYF.

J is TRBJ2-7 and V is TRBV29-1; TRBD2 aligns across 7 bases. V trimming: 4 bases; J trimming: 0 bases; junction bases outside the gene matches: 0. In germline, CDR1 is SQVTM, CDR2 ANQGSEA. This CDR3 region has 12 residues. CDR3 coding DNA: TGCAGCGTTGGGGACTACTCCTACGAGCAGTACTTC. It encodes CSVGDYSYEQYF.

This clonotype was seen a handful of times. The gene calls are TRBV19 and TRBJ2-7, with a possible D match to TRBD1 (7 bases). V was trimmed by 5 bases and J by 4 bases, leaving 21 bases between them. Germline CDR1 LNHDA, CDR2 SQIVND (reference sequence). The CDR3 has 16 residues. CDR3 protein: CASSRQRTGGIYEQYF. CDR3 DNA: TGTGCCAGTAGTCGACAGAGGACAGGAGGGATTTACGAGCAGTACTTC.